What follows are 9 T cell receptor beta chains derived from one specimen sequenced in a study of lymphopenia after photon versus proton radiotherapy (dated by TCRdb to between 2017 and 2020). To prepare the library, the immunoSEQ multiplex PCR assay was applied. TCRdb provides this immuneACCESS table in a form limited to in-frame rearrangements. Some clones are lacking; in checked studies, under half of them reflect an unresolved V gene, and why the rest are absent is not known. The sample data list roughly 63,000 clones, and around 85% of these were observed just once. The top ten hold around 2% of the sample. This material consisted of peripheral blood, taken from a patient treated with proton-based radiotherapy. The receptor set was obtained from a man aged 60 to 69 with pancreatic cancer.

The rearrangement links TRBV11-3 to TRBJ2-7; 7 nucleotides align to TRBD1. The CDR3 runs 15 residues. V was clipped by 5 bases and J by 4 bases; unmatched bases: 11. Germline lookup yields CDR1 SGHNT and CDR2 YENEEA. CDR3 sequence (DNA): TGTGCCAGCAGCCATCGGCTGGGACAGCGATACGAGCAGTACTTC. It translates to CASSHRLGQRYEQYF.

The chain carries TRBV9 and TRBJ2-1, with D possibly matching TRBD2 (5 bases). V was shortened by 0 bases and J by 7 bases, with 14 bases between the two germline ends. Germline values: CDR1 SGDLS, CDR2 YYNGEE. This CDR3 region has 15 residues. The DNA of the CDR3 is TGTGCCAGCAGCGTAGAAGGTCTAGCAGGTAATGAGCAGTTCTTC. As protein: CASSVEGLAGNEQFF. Full variable domain (missing parts from reference TRBV9 and TRBJ2-1): DSGVTQTPKHLITATGQRVTLRCSPRSGDLSVYWYQQSLDQGLQFLIQYYNGEERAKGNILERFSAQQFPDLHSELNLSSLELGDSALYFCASSVEGLAGNEQFFGPGTRLTVL.

In its sample, this clone was seen a few times. The chain joins TRBV29-1 to TRBJ2-3, with 10 bases fitting TRBD2. The J segment lost 6 bases and the V segment lost 6 bases, leaving 6 bases of the junction unmatched. The CDR3 length is 13 residues. Germline lookup yields CDR1 SQVTM and CDR2 ANQGSEA. CDR3 residues: CSVLAGGGDTQYF. DNA for the CDR3: TGCAGCGTGTTAGCGGGAGGAGGGGATACGCAGTATTTT.

The V call is TRBV10-3, the J call TRBJ1-5; D remains ambiguous. There are 14 residues in the CDR3. The germline V and J ends were trimmed by 2 bases and 0 bases, with 5 bases remaining between them. Germline V gives CDR1 ENHRY, CDR2 SYGVKD. The CDR3 sequence: CAISEIGSNQPQHF. As DNA, the CDR3 is TGTGCCATCAGTGAGATTGGTAGCAATCAGCCCCAGCATTTT.

The chain recombines TRBV5-1 with TRBJ2-2; perhaps TRBD2 as D (5 bases). Germline V gene data show CDR1 as SGHRS and CDR2 as YFSETQ. The V gene lost 4 bases and the J gene lost 5 bases, with 15 bases spanning the gap. CDR3 length: 15 amino acids. The CDR3 DNA is TGCGCCAGCAGCACCGAAACGGACTGGACCGGGGAGCTGTTTTTT. Translated: CASSTETDWTGELFF.

This chain links TRBV28 with TRBJ2-7, with 9 positions matching TRBD1. Germline V gene data show CDR1 as MDHEN and CDR2 as SYDVKM. This CDR3 is 17 amino acids long. V gave up 6 bases and J gave up 3 bases; unmatched junction bases: 15. CDR3 sequence (DNA): TGTGCCAGCAGGGATAAAACAGGGGGCTCTTGGGTCTACGAGCAGTACTTC. It is translated as CASRDKTGGSWVYEQYF.

The chain employs TRBV28 and TRBJ1-2; TRBD1 matches 7 bases. The CDR3 is made up of 13 amino acids. Germline CDR1 is MDHEN and CDR2 is SYDVKM. V shed 8 bases, J shed 3 bases, and the junction held 6 bases outside the gene matches. CDR3 nucleotide sequence: TGTGCCAGCTCCGACAGGGCCTACTATGGCTACACCTTC. Translated, it gives CASSDRAYYGYTF.

V gene TRBV9 combines with J gene TRBJ2-2; 7 nucleotides line up with TRBD1. V lost 3 bases and J lost 5; bases outside the gene matches: 7. Germline CDR1 SGDLS, CDR2 YYNGEE. The CDR3 totals 15 residues. The CDR3 nucleotides read TGTGCCAGCAGCGCCGACAGGGCCAGGACCGGGGAGCTGTTTTTT. Translated: CASSADRARTGELFF.

The chain recombines TRBV5-1 with TRBJ2-7, with 8 bases identical to TRBD2. The germline CDR1 and CDR2 sequences are SGHRS and YFSETQ. The CDR3 is made up of 14 amino acids. With V trimmed by 6 bases and J by 7 bases, 12 bases remained unmatched. The CDR3 DNA is TGCGCCAGCACCGAACCGGGGGGGGCGAAAGAGCAGTACTTC. Protein: CASTEPGGAKEQYF.